This record concerns one T cell receptor beta chain sequence. This record belongs to a study of blood T cell repertoires in COVID-19. Looking at the study overall: Samples representing acute and convalescent COVID-19 were sourced from the United States, Italy and Spain. The cDNA or gDNA used as material had been derived from T cells, B-cell-depleted T cells, or PBMCs.

Authors' methods: Amplifying reference gene primers gave estimates of nucleated cell counts. This table comes from immunoSEQ multiplex PCR, and its TCRdb copy is limited to in-frame clones, with some not included. The V and J calls and the clone size are those of that table, but D and trimming were determined from the DNA. The sample includes under 200,000 clones, around nine tenths seen only once; the top ten take about 9.4%. The sample comprised peripheral blood. This clonotype was sampled from a woman aged 70 to 79 with COVID-19, enrolled during active disease.

CDR3 loop: CASSGTGLAGSGELFF. DNA of the CDR3: TGCGCCAGCAGTGGAACGGGACTAGCGGGGTCCGGGGAGCTGTTTTTT. The chain carries TRBV5-1 and TRBJ2-2; 13 bases are shared with TRBD2. Germline V gives CDR1 SGHRS, CDR2 YFSETQ. The length of the CDR3 is 16 residues. V trimming: 5 bases; J trimming: 6 bases; junction bases outside the gene matches: 7.